This T cell receptor (beta chain) was identified in a study of T cells after yellow fever vaccination. TCRdb itself ran the 5' RACE reads through MiXCR, one entry per CDR3 protein. The repertoire holds some 390,000 distinct CDR3 sequences, with roughly 6.2% as singletons. Trimming shortened V by 5 bases and J by 5 bases, and 15 bases separated the two germline ends. The CDR3 runs 15 residues. Looked up from germline, CDR1 is PRHDT and CDR2 is FYEKMQ (reference sequence). This clonotype was observed a handful of times. The chain recombines TRBV13 with TRBJ1-4, with a tentative D call TRBD1 (5 bases). The starting material was PBMCs, obtained 5 days after the yellow fever booster vaccination. The TCR was taken from a man aged 25-45 years who received the YFV17D yellow fever vaccine. The CDR3: CASSPAGTDNEKLFF. The DNA for the CDR3 is TGTGCCAGCAGCCCCGCGGGGACGGACAATGAAAAACTGTTTTTT. Supplemented by reference TRBV13 and TRBJ1-4, the full variable domain reads AAGVIQSPRHLIKEKRETATLKCYPIPRHDTVYWYQQGPGQDPQFLISFYEKMQSDKGSIPDRFSAQQFSDYHSELNMSSLELGDSALYFCASSPAGTDNEKLFFGSGTQLSVL.